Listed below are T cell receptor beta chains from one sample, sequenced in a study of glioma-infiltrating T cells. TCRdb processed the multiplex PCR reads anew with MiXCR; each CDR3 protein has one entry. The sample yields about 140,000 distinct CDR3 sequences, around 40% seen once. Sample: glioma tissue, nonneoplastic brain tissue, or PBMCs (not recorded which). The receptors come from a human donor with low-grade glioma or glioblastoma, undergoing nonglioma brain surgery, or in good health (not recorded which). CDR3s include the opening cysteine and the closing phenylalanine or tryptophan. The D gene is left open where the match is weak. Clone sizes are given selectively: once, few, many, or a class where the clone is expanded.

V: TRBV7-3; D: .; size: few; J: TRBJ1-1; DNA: TGTGCCAGCAGCTTAACCCAGGGTGGTGAAGCTTTCTTT; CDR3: CASSLTQGGEAFF
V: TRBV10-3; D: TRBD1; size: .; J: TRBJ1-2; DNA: TGTGCCACCCAGGGGACAGAGTCGAACTATGGCTACACCTTC; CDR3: CATQGTESNYGYTF
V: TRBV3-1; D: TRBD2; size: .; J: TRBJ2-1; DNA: TGTGCCAGCAGCCAAGATCTGTGGCTAGCGGGGAACAATGAGCAGTTCTTC; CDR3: CASSQDLWLAGNNEQFF
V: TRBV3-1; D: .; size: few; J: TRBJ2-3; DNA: TGTGCCAGCAGCCCGTCCTACGGGACAGATACGCAGTATTTT; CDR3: CASSPSYGTDTQYF
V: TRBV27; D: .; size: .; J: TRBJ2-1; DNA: TGTGCCAGCAGTTTACCAACCCTGAGATACAATGAGCAGTTCTTC; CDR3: CASSLPTLRYNEQFF
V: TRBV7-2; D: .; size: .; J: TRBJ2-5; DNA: TGTGCCAGCAGCTTAGTGGGCGCTAGGGGAGAGACCCAGTACTTC; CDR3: CASSLVGARGETQYF
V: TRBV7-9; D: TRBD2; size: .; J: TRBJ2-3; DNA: TGTGCCAGCAGCTATAGCGGGAGAGCAGATACGCAGTATTTT; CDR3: CASSYSGRADTQYF
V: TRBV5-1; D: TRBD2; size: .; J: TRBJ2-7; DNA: TGCGCCCGCAGCTTGGCTAGCGGGAGGGATTACGAGCAGTACTTC; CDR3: CARSLASGRDYEQYF
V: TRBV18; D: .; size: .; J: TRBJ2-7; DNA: TGTGCCAGCTCACCGCCCGGGTCCACCGCTTACGAGCAGTACTTC; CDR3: CASSPPGSTAYEQYF
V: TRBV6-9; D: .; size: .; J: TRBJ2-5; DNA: TGTGCCAGCAGTTACGCAGAGACCCAGTACTTC; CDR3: CASSYAETQYF
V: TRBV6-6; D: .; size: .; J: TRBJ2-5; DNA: TGTGCCAGCACCTATTCTGACAGGAACCAAGAGACCCAGTACTTC; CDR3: CASTYSDRNQETQYF
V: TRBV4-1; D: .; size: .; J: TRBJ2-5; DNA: TGCGCCAGCAGCCGGCAAGGGTTGGAGACCCAGTACTTC; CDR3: CASSRQGLETQYF
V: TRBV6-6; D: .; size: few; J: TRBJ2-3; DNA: TGTGCCAGCAGTTACTCAGGGACCGCCACAGATACGCAGTATTTT; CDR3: CASSYSGTATDTQYF
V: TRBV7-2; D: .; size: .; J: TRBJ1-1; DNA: TGTGCCAGCACCGTCGGGATGAAAACTGAAGCTTTCTTT; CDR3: CASTVGMKTEAFF
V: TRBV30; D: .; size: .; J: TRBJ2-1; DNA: TGTGCCTGGAGTGGGCCCCCCAACAATGAGCAGTTCTTC; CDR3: CAWSGPPNNEQFF
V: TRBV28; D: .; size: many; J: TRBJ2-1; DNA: TGTGCCAGCAGTTTCGCGGGTTTCTACAATGAGCAGTTCTTC; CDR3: CASSFAGFYNEQFF
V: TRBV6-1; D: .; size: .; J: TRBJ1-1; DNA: TGTGCCAGCAGTACCCTTTTGAGGGGAATAAACACTGAAGCTTTCTTT; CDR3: CASSTLLRGINTEAFF
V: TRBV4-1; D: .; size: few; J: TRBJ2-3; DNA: TGCGCCAGCAGCCAAGGGCGTCTGGGGGGAACAGATACGCAGTATTTT; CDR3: CASSQGRLGGTDTQYF
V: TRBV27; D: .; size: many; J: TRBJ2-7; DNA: TGTGCCAGCAGTTCCCCTTCCTACGAGCAGTACTTC; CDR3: CASSSPSYEQYF
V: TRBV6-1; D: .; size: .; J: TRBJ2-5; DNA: TGTGCCAGCAGTTGGACGCGGAGCCAAGAGACCCAGTACTTC; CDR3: CASSWTRSQETQYF
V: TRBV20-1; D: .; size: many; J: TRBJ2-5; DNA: TGCAGTGCTAGGATATCAGGGATAGGCGAGACCCAGTACTTC; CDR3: CSARISGIGETQYF
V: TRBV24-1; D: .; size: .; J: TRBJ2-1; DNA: TGTGCCACCAGTGAGTGGGGGGCAGGGCGGGATGAGCAGTTCTTC; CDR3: CATSEWGAGRDEQFF
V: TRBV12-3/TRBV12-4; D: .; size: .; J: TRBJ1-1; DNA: TGTGCCAGCAGTTTACAGGGAATGGGGCACACTGAAGCTTTCTTT; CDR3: CASSLQGMGHTEAFF
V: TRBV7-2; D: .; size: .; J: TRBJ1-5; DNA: TGTGCCAGCAGCTTAATGATTGGCAGACTCCCCAATCAGCCCCAGCATTTT; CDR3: CASSLMIGRLPNQPQHF
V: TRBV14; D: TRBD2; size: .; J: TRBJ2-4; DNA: TGTGCCAGCAGCCAAGGAGTCAGCGGGGGTAGCAAAAACATTCAGTACTTC; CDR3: CASSQGVSGGSKNIQYF
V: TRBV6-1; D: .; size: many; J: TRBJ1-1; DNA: TGTGCCAGCAGTGCCACAGGGTCTGAAGCTTTCTTT; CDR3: CASSATGSEAFF
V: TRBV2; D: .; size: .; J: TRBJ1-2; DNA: TGTGCCAGCAGGCAGGACCGAAATCGCTATGGCTACACCTTC; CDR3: CASRQDRNRYGYTF
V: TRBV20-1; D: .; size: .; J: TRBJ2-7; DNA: TGCAGTGCAAGGGACCCAGGGAGGTTTTACGAGCAGTACTTC; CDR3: CSARDPGRFYEQYF
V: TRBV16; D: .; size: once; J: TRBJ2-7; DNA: TGTGCCAGCAGCCGCGGGACAGACTACGAGCAGTACTTC; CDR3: CASSRGTDYEQYF
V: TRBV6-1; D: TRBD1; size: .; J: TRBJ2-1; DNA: TGTGCCAGCAGTTCTGGACAGGGGTGGACCTACAATGAGCAGTTCTTC; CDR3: CASSSGQGWTYNEQFF
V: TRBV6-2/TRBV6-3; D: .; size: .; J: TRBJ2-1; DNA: TGTGCCAGCAGTTCCCCGGAGCTCGGCCATGAGCAGTTCTTC; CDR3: CASSSPELGHEQFF
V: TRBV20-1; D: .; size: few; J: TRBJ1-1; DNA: TGCAGTGCTAGGTTCACAGGGAGGGCTGAAGCTTTCTTT; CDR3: CSARFTGRAEAFF
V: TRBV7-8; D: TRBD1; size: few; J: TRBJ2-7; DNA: TGTGCCAGCAGCCCCAAGGGGACAGGGGCCTACGAGCAGTACTTC; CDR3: CASSPKGTGAYEQYF
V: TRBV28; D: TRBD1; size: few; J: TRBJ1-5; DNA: TGTGCCACCCGACCCGGGACAGGGTCCCATCAGCCCCAGCATTTT; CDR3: CATRPGTGSHQPQHF
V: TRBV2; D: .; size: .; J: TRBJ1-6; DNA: TGTGCCAGCAGTGAACCGGGGGTGGGTAATTCACCCCTCCACTTT; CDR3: CASSEPGVGNSPLHF
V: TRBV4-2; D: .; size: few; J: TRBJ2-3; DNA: TGTGCCAGCAGCCAAGAGAGTATTCGAGATACGCAGTATTTT; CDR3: CASSQESIRDTQYF
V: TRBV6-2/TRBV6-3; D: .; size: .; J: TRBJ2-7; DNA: TGTGCCAGCAATAGACTAGGAGGGGCCTACGAGCAGTACTTC; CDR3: CASNRLGGAYEQYF
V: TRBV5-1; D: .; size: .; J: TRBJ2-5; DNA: TGCGCCAGCAGCACCACAGGGACAGAGACCCAGTACTTC; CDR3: CASSTTGTETQYF
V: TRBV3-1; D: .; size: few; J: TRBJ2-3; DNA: TGTGCCAGCAGCCCATATGGACCCTCGTCAGGGGATACGCAGTATTTT; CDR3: CASSPYGPSSGDTQYF
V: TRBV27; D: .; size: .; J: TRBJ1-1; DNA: TGTGCCAGCAGTTACACCGAAACCGACACTGAAGCTTTCTTT; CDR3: CASSYTETDTEAFF
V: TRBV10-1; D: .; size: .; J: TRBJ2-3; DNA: TGCGCCAGCAGTGAGTCTTTGGTGTTCGGCACAGATACGCAGTATTTT; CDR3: CASSESLVFGTDTQYF
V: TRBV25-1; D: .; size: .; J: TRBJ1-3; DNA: TGTGCCAGCAGGGCACAGGGAGGCTCTGGAAACACCATATATTTT; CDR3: CASRAQGGSGNTIYF
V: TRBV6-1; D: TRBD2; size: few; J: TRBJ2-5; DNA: TGTGCCAGCAGTGTCGTCCTGAGCGGGAGGGCCAGAGAGACCCAGTACTTC; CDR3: CASSVVLSGRARETQYF
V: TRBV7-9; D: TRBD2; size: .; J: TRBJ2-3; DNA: TGTGCCAGCAGCTTGGGGACTAGGGACTTTCCAAGCACAGATACGCAGTATTTT; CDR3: CASSLGTRDFPSTDTQYF
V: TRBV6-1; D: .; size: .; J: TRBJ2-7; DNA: TGTGCCAGCAGTGTTTTCAGGGGAACCTACGAGCAGTACTTC; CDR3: CASSVFRGTYEQYF
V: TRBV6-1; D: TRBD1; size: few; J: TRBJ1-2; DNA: TGTGCCAGCAGCTGGACAGGACCTAGCTATGGCTACACCTTC; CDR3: CASSWTGPSYGYTF
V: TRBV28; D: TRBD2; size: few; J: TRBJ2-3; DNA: TGTGCCAGCAGTCAGACTAGCGGACTCACAGATACGCAGTATTTT; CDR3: CASSQTSGLTDTQYF
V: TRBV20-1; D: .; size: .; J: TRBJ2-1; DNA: TGCAGTGCTCACGGAGGTGAGCAGTTCTTC; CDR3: CSAHGGEQFF
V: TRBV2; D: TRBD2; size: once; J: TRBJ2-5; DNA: TGTGCCAGCAGGCTAACTAGCGGGGGTGAGACCCAGTACTTC; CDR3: CASRLTSGGETQYF
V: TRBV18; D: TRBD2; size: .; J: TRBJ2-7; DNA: TGTGCCAGCTCGCTGACTAGCGGGAGGGTCGACGAGCAGTACTTC; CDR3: CASSLTSGRVDEQYF
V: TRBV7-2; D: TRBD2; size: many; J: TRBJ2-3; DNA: TGTGCCAGCAGCTTAGTACTAGCGGGACCTACAGATACGCAGTATTTT; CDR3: CASSLVLAGPTDTQYF
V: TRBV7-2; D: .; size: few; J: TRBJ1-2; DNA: TGTGCCAGCAGCTTAGATATGGGCTATGGCTACACCTTC; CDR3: CASSLDMGYGYTF
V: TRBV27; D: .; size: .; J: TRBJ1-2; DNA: TGTGCCAGCAGTTTTTACGGACCTAACTATGGCTACACCTTC; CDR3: CASSFYGPNYGYTF
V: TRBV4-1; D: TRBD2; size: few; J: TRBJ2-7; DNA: TGCGCCAGCAGCCAAGAACTAGCGGGAGCCGTTGTTTCTTTC; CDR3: CASSQELAGAVVSF